This T cell receptor (beta chain) was captured by sequencing in a study of human T cells and chemical hapten exposure. This clonotype was counted at least ten times. Each CDR3 protein gets one entry after TCRdb re-called the RACE reads with MiXCR. The table records around 60,000 distinct CDR3 sequences, around 7% of them present only once. The CDR3 length is 15 residues. V lost 6 bases, J lost 1 base, and 10 bases lay in between. From germline, CDR1 is LNHNV and CDR2 YYDKDF (reference sequence). Time point specified: pre-sensitization, week 0. Treatment of the sample: therapeutic diphenylcyclopropenone sensitization with weekly scalp DPC.

The material sequenced was whole blood, taken in connection with sensitization to the hapten diphenylcyclopropenone (DPC). The sequence was obtained from a woman under 40 with alopecia areata. Some clones in this sample may be carry-over from other donors' samples. The genes are TRBV15 and TRBJ2-6; no clear D gene. The CDR3 nucleotides read TGTGCCACCAGTCCTGGGGATTCTGGGGCCAACGTCCTGACTTTC. Translating it yields CATSPGDSGANVLTF.